These 21 T cell receptor beta chains were sequenced from one sample in a study of identical twins. TCRdb passed the 5' RACE reads through MiXCR, listing each CDR3 protein once. The sample records roughly 260,000 distinct CDR3 sequences, over 11% being singletons. What was sequenced was memory (CD45RO+) T cells sorted from blood. These receptors originate from a woman aged 18-29 years in good health.

V is TRBV5-4 and J is TRBJ1-6; D possibly corresponds to TRBD1 (5 bases). Between the trimmed V and J ends, which lost 0 bases and 7 bases, there was a span of 14 bases. CDR3 length equals 16 residues. Germline V lookup: CDR1 SGHNT, CDR2 YYREEE (reference sequence). The CDR3 loop is CASSLEDTGWNSPLHF. The CDR3 nucleotides are TGTGCCAGCAGCTTGGAGGACACCGGGTGGAATTCACCCCTCCACTTT.

This clonotype was seen a few times. This chain's CDR3 is CASSSQGMNSPLHF. The CDR3 region has the DNA TGTGCCAGCAGCTCACAGGGGATGAATTCACCCCTCCACTTT. The chain has TRBV7-9 and TRBJ1-6; 7 bases are a match to TRBD1. Germline assignment: CDR1 SEHNR and CDR2 FQNEAQ (reference sequence). V gave up 4 bases and J gave up 7 bases; unmatched junction bases: 4. This CDR3 has 14 amino acids.

This clonotype was picked up a small number of times. The rearrangement uses TRBV19 and TRBJ2-2, with D unresolved. The germline gives CDR1 LNHDA, CDR2 SQIVND (reference sequence). The V end was cut by 5 bases, the J end by 6 bases, with 19 bases between. The CDR3 runs to 16 residues. In DNA, the CDR3 is TGTGCCAGTAGTCCAAAATTTACACCGGTGGCCGGGGAGCTGTTTTTT. Translation gives CASSPKFTPVAGELFF.

This clonotype occurred a few times. Written as DNA, the CDR3 is TGCGCCAGCAACAAACCAGGGCTAGAGACCCAGTACTTC. Amino acids: CASNKPGLETQYF. This chain uses TRBV5-1 with TRBJ2-5; perhaps TRBD1 as D (5 bases). Germline CDR1 and CDR2: SGHRS and YFSETQ. V was pared by 6 bases and J by 4 bases, with 13 bases between. The CDR3 consists of 13 residues. The variable domain in full, with the rest retrieved from reference TRBV5-1 and TRBJ2-5, is KAGVTQTPRYLIKTRGQQVTLSCSPISGHRSVSWYQQTPGQGLQFLFEYFSETQRNKGNFPGRFSGRQFSNSRSEMNVSTLELGDSALYLCASNKPGLETQYFGPGTRLLVL.

Written as DNA, the CDR3 is TGTGCCAGCAGCCTTGGAGTCGAGCAGTACTTC. Protein: CASSLGVEQYF. The V gene is TRBV3-1, the J gene TRBJ2-7; D not resolved. The CDR3 runs 11 residues. Germline loops: CDR1 LGHDT, CDR2 YNNKEL (reference sequence). Trimming shortened V by 4 bases and J by 6 bases, and 7 bases separated the two germline ends.

This clonotype was observed a few times. The rearrangement joins TRBV12-2 to TRBJ1-1; TRBD1, the table's D call, lacks a check against the DNA. TRBV12-2 is annotated as a pseudogene. This CDR3 has 19 amino acids. This CDR3 is CASRLAQRKTGRERAEAFF. The CDR3 DNA reads TGTGCAAGTCGCTTAGCACAAAGAAAAACAGGGCGTGAGAGAGCTGAAGCTTTCTTT.

This clonotype was recorded a few times. The chain recombines TRBV29-1 with TRBJ2-1, with D possibly called TRBD1 or TRBD2 (5 bases each). V was clipped by 5 bases and J by 0 bases, with 14 bases between them. Germline V gene lookup returns CDR1 SQVTM and CDR2 ANQGSEA. The CDR3 contains 15 residues. CDR3: CSVTGTQSSYNEQFF. The CDR3 DNA sequence: TGCAGCGTTACCGGGACCCAGAGCTCCTACAATGAGCAGTTCTTC.

The chain uses TRBV15 and TRBJ1-6; D unclear. There are 14 residues in the CDR3. Germline CDR1 and CDR2: LNHNV and YYDKDF (reference sequence). Trimming took off 5 bases at V and 6 bases at J, with 11 bases between the two ends. The CDR3 nucleotides read TGTGCCACCAGCCAAACGACGGTTAATTCACCCCTCCACTTT. This sequence encodes CATSQTTVNSPLHF. The whole variable domain, remainder taken from reference TRBV15 and TRBJ1-6, is DAMVIQNPRYQVTQFGKPVTLSCSQTLNHNVMYWYQQKSSQAPKLLFHYYDKDFNNEADTPDNFQSRRPNTSFCFLDIRSPGLGDTAMYLCATSQTTVNSPLHFGNGTRLTVT.

This chain connects TRBV5-1 to TRBJ2-5, with D possibly being TRBD1 or TRBD2 (5 bases each). Germline CDR1 SGHRS, CDR2 YFSETQ. Trimming removed 4 bases from V and 3 bases from J, with 10 bases in between. The CDR3 length is 13 residues. CDR3 protein: CASSRDPEETQYF. The CDR3 coding sequence is TGCGCCAGCAGCCGGGACCCGGAAGAGACCCAGTACTTC.

This clonotype occurred a few times. This sequence joins TRBV7-8 and TRBJ1-1, with D unclear. With 3 bases removed from V and 1 base from J, the gap between germline ends came to 12 bases. The CDR3 contains 15 residues. Germline V CDR1 and CDR2: SGHVS, FQNEAQ. This CDR3 is CASSLSIGGNTEAFF. DNA of the CDR3: TGTGCCAGCAGCTTGTCTATAGGTGGGAACACTGAAGCTTTCTTT.

In this sample, this clonotype turned up many times. The genes are TRBV5-5 and TRBJ2-1, with D possibly being TRBD2 (5 bases). Trimming stripped 2 bases from V and 5 bases from J, with 14 bases between. The CDR3 length is 15 residues. Per the germline V gene, CDR1 is SGHKS and CDR2 is YYEKEE (reference sequence). The CDR3 DNA reads TGTGCCAGCAGCTTAGGCGGGTCTTATGACAATGAGCAGTTCTTC. Encoded protein: CASSLGGSYDNEQFF.

The J gene is TRBJ2-2, the V gene TRBV5-1, with D possibly matching TRBD1 (6 bases). This CDR3 is 17 amino acids long. Germline lookup yields CDR1 SGHRS and CDR2 YFSETQ. With 4 bases removed from V and 2 bases from J, the gap between germline ends came to 18 bases. The CDR3 reads CASSTFTGTRNTGELFF. As DNA, the CDR3 is TGCGCCAGCAGCACCTTCACCGGGACAAGAAACACCGGGGAGCTGTTTTTT.

Only a few counts were recorded for this clonotype. The chain uses TRBV5-6 and TRBJ1-4; weak D call: TRBD1 (5 bases). The CDR3 spans 12 residues. Trimming pared 1 base from V and 13 bases from J, leaving 11 bases between. In germline, CDR1 is SGHDT, CDR2 YYEEEE. The CDR3 here is CASSLRGEVLFF. As DNA, the CDR3 is TGTGCCAGCAGCTTGCGGGGCGAAGTACTGTTTTTT.

The V call is TRBV29-1, the J call TRBJ2-7; TRBD1 matches 11 bases. In germline, CDR1 is SQVTM, CDR2 ANQGSEA. The CDR3 is made up of 13 amino acids. V lost 4 bases to trimming and J lost 4 bases; unmatched junction nucleotides: 3. CDR3 in DNA: TGCAGCGTTGGGTGGGACAGGGGGTACGAGCAGTACTTC. Translation: CSVGWDRGYEQYF.

In this sample, this clonotype turned up a few times. The chain employs TRBV12-3 or TRBV12-4 and TRBJ1-1, with TRBD1 as a possible D gene (6 bases). CDR3 length: 13 amino acids. V lost 6 bases and J lost 1, with 9 bases in between. The CDR3 DNA reads TGTGCCAGCAGAAAACAGGGGAACACTGAAGCTTTCTTT. Encoded protein: CASRKQGNTEAFF.

This clonotype occurred a few times. The chain carries TRBV5-5 and TRBJ2-5; no reliable D call. The CDR3 totals 12 residues. Trimming left V 3 bases short and J 4 bases short, with 7 bases between. Per the germline V gene, CDR1 is SGHKS and CDR2 is YYEKEE (reference sequence). Here the CDR3 reads CASSWTRETQYF. The CDR3 nucleotides read TGTGCCAGCAGCTGGACCCGAGAGACCCAGTACTTC.

This clonotype was picked up a small number of times. This chain joins TRBV5-5 and TRBJ2-7, with no clear D. The CDR3 runs to 13 residues. Trimming stripped 3 bases from V and 0 bases from J, with 7 bases between. Germline CDR1 is SGHKS and CDR2 is YYEKEE (reference sequence). The CDR3 DNA reads TGTGCCAGCAGCTACCAAGGCTCCTACGAGCAGTACTTC. It specifies CASSYQGSYEQYF. Together with reference TRBV5-5 and TRBJ2-7, the CDR3 gives the full variable domain: DAGVTQSPTHLIKTRGQQVTLRCSPISGHKSVSWYQQVLGQGPQFIFQYYEKEERGRGNFPDRFSARQFPNYSSELNVNALLLGDSALYLCASSYQGSYEQYFGPGTRLTVT.

DNA of the CDR3: TGTGCCAGCAGCTTAGCCGGGACCCAAGAGACCCAGTACTTC. Its translation is CASSLAGTQETQYF. V is TRBV7-2 and J is TRBJ2-5, with D perhaps TRBD1 or TRBD2 (5 bases each). Germline values: CDR1 SGHTA, CDR2 FQGNSA. This CDR3 is 14 amino acids long. V was trimmed by 0 bases and J by 1 base, leaving 6 bases between them.

J is TRBJ2-7 and V is TRBV11-2; TRBD2 agrees at 9 bases. The CDR3 has 17 amino acids. Germline V CDR1 and CDR2: SGHAT, FQNNGV. Trimming cost V 3 bases and J 3 bases; bases outside gene matches: 12. CDR3 sequence (DNA): TGTGCCAGCAGCTTCAGGACTAGCGCTACTATTCTCTACGAGCAGTACTTC. It specifies CASSFRTSATILYEQYF. Full variable domain (remainder filled in from reference TRBV11-2 and TRBJ2-7): EAGVAQSPRYKIIEKRQSVAFWCNPISGHATLYWYQQILGQGPKLLIQFQNNGVVDDSQLPKDRFSAERLKGVDSTLKIQPAKLEDSAVYLCASSFRTSATILYEQYFGPGTRLTVT.

The CDR3 DNA is TGTGCCAGCAGCGGGACGGGAGAGAATGAGCAGTTCTTC. Protein sequence: CASSGTGENEQFF. The J gene is TRBJ2-1, the V gene TRBV6-1; D perhaps matches TRBD2 (6 bases). With 6 bases removed from V and 7 bases from J, the gap between germline ends came to 13 bases. This CDR3 is 13 amino acids long. Germline CDR1 MNHNS, CDR2 SASEGT.

The chain couples TRBV2 to TRBJ2-3, with 7 bases aligning to TRBD2. The CDR3 sequence is 13 residues long. CDR1 is SNHLY and CDR2 is FYNNEI in the germline V gene. V dropped 8 bases and J dropped 1; count of bases not matched to a gene: 3. The CDR3 region has the DNA TGTGCCAGCGAAGCGGGGCGCACAGATACGCAGTATTTT. It yields the protein CASEAGRTDTQYF.